This passage covers 5 T cell receptor beta chains from one sample sequenced in a study of technical replicates of blood from a handful of donors. The protocol was immunoSEQ multiplex PCR, while the TCRdb copy is restricted to in-frame clones and leaves out a portion. The sample has just over 80,000 clones, about 94% seen once. The sample taken for sequencing was T cells isolated from PBMCs. These TCRs come from a human donor in good health.

The chain links TRBV10-1 to TRBJ2-1; 7 bases line up with TRBD2. The J segment lost 6 bases and the V segment lost 4 bases, leaving 9 bases of the junction unmatched. From germline, CDR1 is WNHNN and CDR2 SYGVQD (reference sequence). CDR3 size: 15 residues. The CDR3 is CASSGGREMSNEQFF. The CDR3 DNA reads as TGCGCCAGCAGTGGCGGGCGGGAGATGAGCAATGAGCAGTTCTTC.

This rearrangement joins TRBV2 to TRBJ2-3, with 10 bases matching TRBD2. Germline V gives CDR1 SNHLY, CDR2 FYNNEI. V was pared by 6 bases and J by 0 bases, with 9 bases of the junction left unmatched. This CDR3 is built from 17 residues. The DNA of the CDR3 is TGTGCCAGCAGCCGGACTAGCGGACGTACTAGCACAGATACGCAGTATTTT. Its protein is CASSRTSGRTSTDTQYF.

The chain carries TRBV2 and TRBJ2-7; D unresolved. The CDR3 contains 10 residues. The germline V and J ends were trimmed by 8 bases and 2 bases, with 4 bases remaining between them. CDR1 is SNHLY, CDR2 FYNNEI, per germline. CDR3 region: CASSPYEQYF. The CDR3 DNA follows: TGTGCCAGCTCTCCCTACGAGCAGTACTTC.

This clone was found once. This chain joins TRBV2 and TRBJ2-1; TRBD2 agrees at 12 bases. The length of the CDR3 is 14 residues. Germline CDR1 reads SNHLY; CDR2 reads FYNNEI. The V gene end was trimmed by 5 bases and the J gene end by 4 bases; junction bases not matched to a gene: 0. CDR3 protein: CASSTSGGYNEQFF. The CDR3 nucleotides read TGTGCCAGCAGTACTAGCGGGGGGTACAATGAGCAGTTCTTC. Full variable domain (rest looked up from reference TRBV2 and TRBJ2-1): EPEVTQTPSHQVTQMGQEVILRCVPISNHLYFYWYRQILGQKVEFLVSFYNNEISEKSEIFDDQFSVERPDGSNFTLKIRSTKLEDSAMYFCASSTSGGYNEQFFGPGTRLTVL.

CDR3 in DNA: TGTGCCAGCAGCTTCAGCGAGATGGGCACTGAAGCTTTCTTT. Translation: CASSFSEMGTEAFF. This chain links TRBV7-6 with TRBJ1-1; D call uncertain. This CDR3 has 14 amino acids. CDR1 and CDR2 (germline): SGHVS, FNYEAQ. Trimming took 3 bases from V and 4 from J, leaving 12 bases between them.